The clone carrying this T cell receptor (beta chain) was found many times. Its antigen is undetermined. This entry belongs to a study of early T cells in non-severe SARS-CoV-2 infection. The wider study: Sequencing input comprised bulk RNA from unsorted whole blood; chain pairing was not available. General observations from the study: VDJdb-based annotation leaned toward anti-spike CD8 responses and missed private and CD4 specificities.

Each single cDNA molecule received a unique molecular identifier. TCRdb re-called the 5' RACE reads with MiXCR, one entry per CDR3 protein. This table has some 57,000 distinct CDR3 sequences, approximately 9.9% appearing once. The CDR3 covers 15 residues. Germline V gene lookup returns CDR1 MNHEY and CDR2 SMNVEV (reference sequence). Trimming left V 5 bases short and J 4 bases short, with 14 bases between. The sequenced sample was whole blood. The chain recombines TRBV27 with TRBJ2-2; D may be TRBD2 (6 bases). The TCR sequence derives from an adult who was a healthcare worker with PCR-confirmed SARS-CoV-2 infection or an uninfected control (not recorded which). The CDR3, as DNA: TGTGCCAGCAGTAGCACTAGCCCCGGCACCGGGGAGCTGTTTTTT. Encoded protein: CASSSTSPGTGELFF.